One sample yielded the 9 T cell receptor beta chains listed below, sequenced in a study of blood T cells in healthy people across ages. Through a sample-barcoded 5' primer and a J-beta primer mix, a second PCR was run for roughly 6 to 12 cycles. TCRdb called the 5' RACE reads again in MiXCR, with one record for every CDR3 protein. This table has 1.5 million to 2 million distinct CDR3 sequences, approximately 30% appearing once. Sample: blood. Receptor source: a woman in her twenties or thirties in good health.

The chain links TRBV5-5 to TRBJ2-7; D gene ambiguous. The CDR3 totals 12 residues. CDR1 is SGHKS, CDR2 YYEKEE, per germline (reference sequence). With 0 bases removed from V and 4 bases from J, the gap between germline ends came to 5 bases. The CDR3 protein is CASSLDDYEQYF. Here the CDR3 DNA reads TGTGCCAGCAGCTTGGACGATTACGAGCAGTACTTC. Together with reference TRBV5-5 and TRBJ2-7, the CDR3 gives the full variable domain: DAGVTQSPTHLIKTRGQQVTLRCSPISGHKSVSWYQQVLGQGPQFIFQYYEKEERGRGNFPDRFSARQFPNYSSELNVNALLLGDSALYLCASSLDDYEQYFGPGTRLTVT.

This clonotype was seen more than once but under ten times. The chain has TRBV18 and TRBJ1-1; 9 nucleotides match TRBD1. The CDR3 runs 15 residues. From germline, CDR1 is KGHSH and CDR2 LQKENI. V dropped 3 bases and J dropped 4; count of bases not matched to a gene: 6. The CDR3 is CASSPDRGRITEAFF. DNA of the CDR3: TGTGCCAGCTCACCCGACAGGGGGAGGATCACTGAAGCTTTCTTT.

The chain joins TRBV20-1 to TRBJ2-1; the match to TRBD2 covers 7 bases. The DNA end is a closer match to TRBJ2-7, so the J assignment may be wrong. This CDR3 is 14 amino acids long. Germline lookup yields CDR1 DFQATT and CDR2 SNEGSKA (reference sequence). CDR3 protein: CSANTGTNYNEQYF. The CDR3 region has the DNA TGCAGTGCTAACACCGGGACTAACTACAATGAGCAGTACTTC.

This clonotype was counted a few times. The chain is built from TRBV7-8 and TRBJ1-5; 7 nucleotides align to TRBD1. CDR3 length: 15 amino acids. Germline CDR1 and CDR2: SGHVS and FQNEAQ. Germline trimming cut 1 base from V and 6 bases from J; bases unmatched to any gene: 6. The CDR3 DNA follows: TGTGCCAGCAGCTTAGGTGGACAGGTGGGTCAGCCCCAGCATTTT. This codes for CASSLGGQVGQPQHF.

This clonotype was recorded at least ten times. The CDR3 bases are TGTGCCAGCAGTCGTACCGGGACAAGATATCCCTCTGGGGCCAACGTCCTGACTTTC. It codes for CASSRTGTRYPSGANVLTF. V and J are TRBV5-5 and TRBJ2-6; tentatively, D is TRBD1 (6 bases). The ends were cut back, 5 bases at V and 0 bases at J, with 21 bases in the middle. CDR1 and CDR2 from the germline V gene are SGHKS and YYEKEE (reference sequence). The CDR3 loop spans 19 amino acids.

This clonotype appeared a few times. The rearrangement links TRBV20-1 to TRBJ1-5; no firm D call. Germline CDR1 and CDR2: DFQATT and SNEGSKA (reference sequence). The V gene lost 0 bases and the J gene lost 0 bases, with 12 bases spanning the gap. The CDR3 spans 16 residues. The CDR3 sequence: CSARDGRYYSNQPQHF. In DNA form, the CDR3 reads TGCAGTGCTAGAGATGGCAGGTATTATAGCAATCAGCCCCAGCATTTT.

This clonotype was observed many times. J is TRBJ2-3 and V is TRBV6-5; the match to TRBD1 covers 8 bases. The CDR3 has 15 amino acids. With V trimmed by 11 bases and J by 2 bases, 12 bases remained unmatched. Germline CDR1 and CDR2: MNHEY and SVGAGI. DNA for the CDR3: TGTGCCGCCAGGACAGGGATCGGTTCCACAGATACGCAGTATTTT. Amino acids: CAARTGIGSTDTQYF.

As concerns this clonotype: A much bigger clone sits one base away, suggesting this may be a read error. The CDR3 DNA follows: TGTGCCAGCAGCCATTCGGCTAGCGGTAGTGAGCAGTACTTC. Its protein product is CASSHSASGSEQYF. This chain links TRBV3-1 with TRBJ2-4; TRBD2 agrees at 7 bases. CDR1 and CDR2 from the germline V gene are LGHDT and YNNKEL (reference sequence). This CDR3 region has 14 residues. The J segment lost 13 bases and the V segment lost 3 bases, leaving 12 bases of the junction unmatched.

The gene calls are TRBV7-4 and TRBJ2-7; D may correspond to TRBD1 or TRBD2 (5 bases each). V was trimmed by 6 bases and J by 6 bases, leaving 24 bases between them. CDR1 is SGHVT, CDR2 SQSDAQ, per germline. CDR3 size: 16 residues. CDR3: CASSQGPGPKTCEQYF. CDR3 DNA: TGTGCCAGCAGTCAGGGACCGGGACCGAAGACCTGCGAGCAGTACTTC. The variable domain in full, completed from reference TRBV7-4 and TRBJ2-7, reads GAGVSQSPRYKVAKRGRDVALRCDSISGHVTLYWYRQTLGQGSEVLTYSQSDAQRDKSGRPSGRFSAERPERSVSTLKIQRTEQGDSAVYLCASSQGPGPKTCEQYFGPGTRLTVT.